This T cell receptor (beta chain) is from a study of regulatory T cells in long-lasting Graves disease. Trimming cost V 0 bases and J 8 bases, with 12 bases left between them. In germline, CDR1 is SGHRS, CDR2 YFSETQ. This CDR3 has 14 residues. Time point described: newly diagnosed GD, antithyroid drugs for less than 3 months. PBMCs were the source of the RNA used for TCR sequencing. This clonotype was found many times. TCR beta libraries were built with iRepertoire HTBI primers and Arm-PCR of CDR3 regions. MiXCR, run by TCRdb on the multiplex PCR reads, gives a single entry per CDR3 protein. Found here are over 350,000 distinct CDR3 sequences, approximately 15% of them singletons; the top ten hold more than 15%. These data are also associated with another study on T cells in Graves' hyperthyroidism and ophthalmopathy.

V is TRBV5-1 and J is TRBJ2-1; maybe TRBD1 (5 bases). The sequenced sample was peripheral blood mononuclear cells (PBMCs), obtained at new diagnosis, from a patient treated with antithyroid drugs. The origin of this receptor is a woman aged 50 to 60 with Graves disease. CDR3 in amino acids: CASSLVGDEDEQFF. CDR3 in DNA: TGCGCCAGCAGCTTGGTAGGGGATGAGGATGAGCAGTTCTTC.